Presented here are 3 T cell receptor beta chains from one specimen sequenced in a study of beta chain features in type 1 diabetes. Study-level results: Within each of all four CD4+ subsets, Type 1 diabetes patients had TCRB CDR3s that were moderately but significantly shorter.

cDNA synthesis used the whole RNA isolate, giving expressed TCRB sequences. Libraries were prepared by immunoSEQ multiplex PCR; TCRdb keeps only in-frame clonotypes and omits some of them. The sample includes hundreds of thousands of clones, approximately 9.7% of them seen just once. The antigens of these receptors remain unknown. The source material was central memory CD4+ T cells from blood. Receptor source: a man aged 25-45 years with type 1 diabetes.

DNA for the CDR3: TGTGCCAGCAGCCCCATGGCCACTGCCTACGAGCAGTACTTC. Translated, it gives CASSPMATAYEQYF. The chain recombines TRBV5-4 with TRBJ2-7; D unresolved. V was clipped by 4 bases and J by 2 bases, with 13 bases between them. The CDR3 contains 14 residues. The germline gives CDR1 SGHNT, CDR2 YYREEE (reference sequence).

This chain connects TRBV4-2 to TRBJ2-5, with 9 bases lining up with TRBD2. CDR1 is LGHNA and CDR2 is YNFKEQ in the germline V gene. CDR3 length: 16 amino acids. The V gene end was trimmed by 6 bases and the J gene end by 5 bases; junction bases not matched to a gene: 13. The CDR3 DNA reads as TGTGCCAGCAGTCCCGTTAGCGGGGGTCAACGGGAGACCCAGTACTTC. This gives the protein CASSPVSGGQRETQYF.

This clone has more than one count but fewer than ten. J is TRBJ1-1 and V is TRBV27; D is ambiguous. The CDR3 sequence is 13 residues long. Per the germline V gene, CDR1 is MNHEY and CDR2 is SMNVEV (reference sequence). The germline V and J ends were trimmed by 5 bases and 4 bases, with 11 bases remaining between them. CDR3 DNA: TGTGCCAGCAGTGCCGGACGCGGCACTGAAGCTTTCTTT. This encodes CASSAGRGTEAFF.